This T cell receptor (beta chain) comes out of a study of T cell repertoires in cytomegalovirus infection. In the study overall: CMV epitopes in the study were HLA-C-restricted (recently identified) and HLA-B-restricted (well studied). Overall study findings and caveats: The study identified carriers of CMV plus the relevant HLA from cumulative public TCR beta family frequency. The ex vivo response showed dominance by HLA-C-restricted CMV-specific TCR beta clonotypes.

TCRdb analysed the reads with MiXCR anew, one entry per CDR3 protein. Of 830,000 or so distinct CDR3 sequences in the sample, 30% to 35% were seen once. In the case of this clonotype: Its antigen is undetermined.

Trimming stripped 7 bases from V and 3 bases from J, with 16 bases between. Germline V gives CDR1 SGHVS, CDR2 FNYEAQ. This CDR3 region has 15 residues. Sequencing was performed on cultured CD8+ T cells from PBMCs, taken from culture after CMV antigen stimulation. This clonotype was obtained from a human donor in good health (CMV status not recorded). Some clones in this sample may be carry-over from other donors' samples. The chain combines TRBV7-6 with TRBJ1-3; tentative D call: TRBD1 (5 bases). CDR3 in amino acids: CASTDGGERGNTIYF. The CDR3 DNA reads TGTGCCAGCACTGACGGGGGAGAACGTGGAAACACCATATATTTT.